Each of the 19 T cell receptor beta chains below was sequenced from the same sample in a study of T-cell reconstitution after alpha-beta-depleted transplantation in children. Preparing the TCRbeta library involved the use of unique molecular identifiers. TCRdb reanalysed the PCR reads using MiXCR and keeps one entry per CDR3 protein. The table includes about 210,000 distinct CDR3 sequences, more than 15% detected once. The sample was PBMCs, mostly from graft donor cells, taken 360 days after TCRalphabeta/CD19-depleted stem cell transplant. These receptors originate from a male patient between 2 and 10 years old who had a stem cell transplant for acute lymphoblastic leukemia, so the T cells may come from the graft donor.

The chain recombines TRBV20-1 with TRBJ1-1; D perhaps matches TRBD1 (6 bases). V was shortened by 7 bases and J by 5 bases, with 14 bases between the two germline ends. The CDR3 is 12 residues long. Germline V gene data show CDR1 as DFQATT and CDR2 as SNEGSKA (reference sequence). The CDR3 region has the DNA TGCAGTGTTCCGGGGGCGGATACTGAAGCTTTCTTT. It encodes CSVPGADTEAFF.

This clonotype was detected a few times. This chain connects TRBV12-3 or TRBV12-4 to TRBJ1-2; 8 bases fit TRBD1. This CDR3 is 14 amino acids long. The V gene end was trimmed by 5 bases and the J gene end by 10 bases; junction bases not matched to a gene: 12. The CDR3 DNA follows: TGTGCCAGCAGTCGCCGTCAGGGGGCTCGGCCCTACACCTTC. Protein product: CASSRRQGARPYTF.

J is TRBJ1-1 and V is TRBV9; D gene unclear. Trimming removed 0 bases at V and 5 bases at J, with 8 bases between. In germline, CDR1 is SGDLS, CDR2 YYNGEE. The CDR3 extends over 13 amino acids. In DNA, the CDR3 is TGTGCCAGCAGCGTAGAGGGCGGGACTGAAGCTTTCTTT. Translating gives CASSVEGGTEAFF.

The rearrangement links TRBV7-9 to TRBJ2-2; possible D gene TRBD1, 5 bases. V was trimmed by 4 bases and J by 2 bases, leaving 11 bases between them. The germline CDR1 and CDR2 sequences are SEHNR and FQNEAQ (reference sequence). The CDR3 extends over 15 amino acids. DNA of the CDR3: TGTGCCAGCAGCTACTCAGGGATCAACACCGGGGAGCTGTTTTTT. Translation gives CASSYSGINTGELFF.

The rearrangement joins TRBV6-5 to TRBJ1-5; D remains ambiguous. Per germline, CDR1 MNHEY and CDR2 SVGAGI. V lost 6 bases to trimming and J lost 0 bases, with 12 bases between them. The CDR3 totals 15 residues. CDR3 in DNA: TGTGCCAGCAGGTCCAGCCGACTTAGCAATCAGCCCCAGCATTTT. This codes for CASRSSRLSNQPQHF.

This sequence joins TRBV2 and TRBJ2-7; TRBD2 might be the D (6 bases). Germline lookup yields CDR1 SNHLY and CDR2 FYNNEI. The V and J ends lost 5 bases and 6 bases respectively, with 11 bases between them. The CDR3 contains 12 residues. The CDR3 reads CASSNGGGEQYF. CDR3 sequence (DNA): TGTGCCAGCAGTAACGGGGGAGGCGAGCAGTACTTC.

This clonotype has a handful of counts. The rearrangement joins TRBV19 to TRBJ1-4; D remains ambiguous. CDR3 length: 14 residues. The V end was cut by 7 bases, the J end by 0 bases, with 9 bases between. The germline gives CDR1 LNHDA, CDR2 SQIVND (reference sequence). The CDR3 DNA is TGTGCCAGTAATTCGGGTGCAACTAATGAAAAACTGTTTTTT. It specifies CASNSGATNEKLFF.

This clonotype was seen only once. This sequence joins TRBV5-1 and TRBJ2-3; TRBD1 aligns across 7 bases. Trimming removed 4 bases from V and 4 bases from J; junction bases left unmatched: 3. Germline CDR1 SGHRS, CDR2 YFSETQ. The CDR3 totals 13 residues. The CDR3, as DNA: TGCGCCAGCAGCACTACAGGGGCAGATACGCAGTATTTT. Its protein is CASSTTGADTQYF.

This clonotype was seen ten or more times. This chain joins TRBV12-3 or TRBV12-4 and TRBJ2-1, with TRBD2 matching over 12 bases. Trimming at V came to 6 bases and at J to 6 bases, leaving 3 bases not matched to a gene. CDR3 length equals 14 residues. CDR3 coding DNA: TGTGCCAGCAGGGTGACTAGCGGGGGCAATGAGCAGTTCTTC. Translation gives CASRVTSGGNEQFF.

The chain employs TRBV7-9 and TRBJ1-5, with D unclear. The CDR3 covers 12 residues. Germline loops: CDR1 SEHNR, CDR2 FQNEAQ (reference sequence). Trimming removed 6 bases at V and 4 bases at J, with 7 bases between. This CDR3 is CASRFGNQPQHF. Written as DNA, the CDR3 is TGTGCCAGCAGGTTCGGGAATCAGCCCCAGCATTTT.

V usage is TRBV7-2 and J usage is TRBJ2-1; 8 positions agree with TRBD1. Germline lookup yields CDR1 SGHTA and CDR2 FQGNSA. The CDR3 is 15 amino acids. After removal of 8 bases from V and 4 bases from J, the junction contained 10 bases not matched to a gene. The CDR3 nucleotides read TGTGCCAGCTTGGGGGACAGGAGTAAATACAATGAGCAGTTCTTC. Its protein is CASLGDRSKYNEQFF. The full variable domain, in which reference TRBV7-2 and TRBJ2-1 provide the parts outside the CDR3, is GAGVSQSPSNKVTEKGKDVELRCDPISGHTALYWYRQSLGQGLEFLIYFQGNSAPDKSGLPSDRFSAERTGGSVSTLTIQRTQQEDSAVYLCASLGDRSKYNEQFFGPGTRLTVL.

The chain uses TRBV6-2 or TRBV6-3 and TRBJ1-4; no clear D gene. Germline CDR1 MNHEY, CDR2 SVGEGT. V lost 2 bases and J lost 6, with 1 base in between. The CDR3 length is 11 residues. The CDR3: CASSYHEKLFF. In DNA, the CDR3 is TGTGCCAGCAGTTACCATGAAAAACTGTTTTTT.

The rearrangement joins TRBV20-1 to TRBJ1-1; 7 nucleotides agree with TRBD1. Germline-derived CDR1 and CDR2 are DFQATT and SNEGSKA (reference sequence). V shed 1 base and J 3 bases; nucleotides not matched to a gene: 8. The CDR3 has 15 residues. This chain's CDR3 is CSARAPPDRHTEAFF. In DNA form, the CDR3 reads TGCAGTGCTAGAGCCCCGCCGGACAGGCACACTGAAGCTTTCTTT.

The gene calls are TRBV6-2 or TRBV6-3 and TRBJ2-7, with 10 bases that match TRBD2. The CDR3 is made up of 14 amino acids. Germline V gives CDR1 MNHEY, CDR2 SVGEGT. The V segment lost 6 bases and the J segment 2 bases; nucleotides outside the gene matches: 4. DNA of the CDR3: TGTGCCAGCAGCCCGGGACTAGCGACCTACGAGCAGTACTTC. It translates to CASSPGLATYEQYF.

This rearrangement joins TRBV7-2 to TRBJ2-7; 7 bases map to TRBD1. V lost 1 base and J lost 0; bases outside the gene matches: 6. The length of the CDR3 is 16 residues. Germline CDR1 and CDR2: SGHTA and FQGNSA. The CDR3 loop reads CASSLEFRDSSYEQYF. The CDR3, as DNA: TGTGCCAGCAGCTTAGAGTTCCGGGACAGCTCCTACGAGCAGTACTTC.

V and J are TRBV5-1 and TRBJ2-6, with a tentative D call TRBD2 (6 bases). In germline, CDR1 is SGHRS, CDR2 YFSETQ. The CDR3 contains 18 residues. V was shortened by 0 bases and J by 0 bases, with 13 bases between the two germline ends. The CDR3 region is CASSLVAGILSGANVLTF. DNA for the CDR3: TGCGCCAGCAGCTTGGTGGCGGGGATCCTCTCTGGGGCCAACGTCCTGACTTTC.

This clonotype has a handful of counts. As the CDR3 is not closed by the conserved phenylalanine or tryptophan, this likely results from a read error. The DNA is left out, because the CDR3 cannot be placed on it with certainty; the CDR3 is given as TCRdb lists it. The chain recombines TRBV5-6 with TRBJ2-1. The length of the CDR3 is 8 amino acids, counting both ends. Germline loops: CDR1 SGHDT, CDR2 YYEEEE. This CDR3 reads CASSSQTL.

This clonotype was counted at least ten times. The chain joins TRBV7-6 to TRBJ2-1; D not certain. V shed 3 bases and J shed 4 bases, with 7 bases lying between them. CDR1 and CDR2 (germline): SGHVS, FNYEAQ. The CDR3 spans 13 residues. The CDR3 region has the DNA TGTGCCAGCAGCTTGGGCAGATACAATGAGCAGTTCTTC. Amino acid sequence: CASSLGRYNEQFF.

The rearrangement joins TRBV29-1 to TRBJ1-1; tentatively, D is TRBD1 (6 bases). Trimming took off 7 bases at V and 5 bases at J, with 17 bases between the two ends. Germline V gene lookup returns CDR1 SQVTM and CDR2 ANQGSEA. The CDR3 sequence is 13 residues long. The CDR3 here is CSGKGGVRTEAFF. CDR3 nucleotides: TGCAGCGGGAAAGGGGGGGTTCGAACTGAAGCTTTCTTT.